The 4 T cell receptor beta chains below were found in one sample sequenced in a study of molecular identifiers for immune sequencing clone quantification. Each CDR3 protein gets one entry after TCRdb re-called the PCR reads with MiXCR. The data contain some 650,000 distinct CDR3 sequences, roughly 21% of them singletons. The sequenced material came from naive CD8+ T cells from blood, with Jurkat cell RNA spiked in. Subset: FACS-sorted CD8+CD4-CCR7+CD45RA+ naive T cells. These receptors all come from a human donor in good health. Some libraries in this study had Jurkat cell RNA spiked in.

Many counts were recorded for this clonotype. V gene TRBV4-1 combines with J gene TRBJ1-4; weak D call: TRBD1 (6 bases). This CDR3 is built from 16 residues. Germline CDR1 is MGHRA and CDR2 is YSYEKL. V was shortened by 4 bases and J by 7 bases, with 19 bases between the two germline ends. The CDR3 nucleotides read TGCGCCAGCAGCCCCGAAGGGGGTTTCGGACGTGAAAAACTGTTTTTT. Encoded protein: CASSPEGGFGREKLFF.

The CDR3 coding sequence is TGTGCCAGCAGTGAAGAGGGACAGGGATACAATGAGCAGTTCTTC. Its protein is CASSEEGQGYNEQFF. The chain combines TRBV2 with TRBJ2-1; 9 positions agree with TRBD1. Unmatched junction bases numbered 2, after V lost 1 base and J lost 4 bases. CDR3 size: 15 residues. Per germline, CDR1 SNHLY and CDR2 FYNNEI.

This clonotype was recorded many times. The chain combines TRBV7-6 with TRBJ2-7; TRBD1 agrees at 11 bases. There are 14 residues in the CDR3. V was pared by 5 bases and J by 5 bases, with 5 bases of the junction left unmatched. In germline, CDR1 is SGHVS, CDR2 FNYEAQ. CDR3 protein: CASSPEGQGDEQYF. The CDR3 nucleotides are TGTGCCAGCAGCCCGGAGGGACAGGGGGACGAGCAGTACTTC.

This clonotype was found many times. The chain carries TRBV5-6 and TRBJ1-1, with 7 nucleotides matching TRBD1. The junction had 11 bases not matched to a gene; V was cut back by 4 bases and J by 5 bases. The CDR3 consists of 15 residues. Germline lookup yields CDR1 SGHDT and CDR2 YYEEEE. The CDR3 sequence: CASSPPVTGRTEAFF. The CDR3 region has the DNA TGTGCCAGCAGCCCTCCGGTGACAGGGCGGACTGAAGCTTTCTTT.